The 29 T cell receptor beta chains in this list originate from one sample, sequenced in a study of glioma-infiltrating T cells after dendritic cell vaccination. Sequenced by immunoSEQ multiplex PCR; TCRdb stores in-frame clones only, minus some. The sample includes about 73,000 clones, about 80% of them seen just once. This sample comprised blood, obtained before dendritic cell vaccination. These receptors all come from a human donor with glioblastoma.

The chain employs TRBV19 and TRBJ2-7, with D perhaps matching TRBD2 (6 bases). In germline, CDR1 is LNHDA, CDR2 SQIVND (reference sequence). V lost 7 bases, J lost 4 bases, and 20 bases lay in between. CDR3 length: 15 amino acids. CDR3: CASTPGGADLYEQYF. In DNA, the CDR3 is TGTGCCAGTACCCCTGGAGGGGCGGACTTGTACGAGCAGTACTTC.

This sequence joins TRBV18 and TRBJ1-4; D perhaps matches TRBD1 (6 bases). Trimming cost V 4 bases and J 8 bases, with 14 bases left between them. There are 14 residues in the CDR3. CDR1 is KGHSH and CDR2 is LQKENI in the germline V gene. CDR3 bases: TGTGCCAGCTCACGCTCAACAGACAGGGAAAAACTGTTTTTT. The encoded protein is CASSRSTDREKLFF.

The chain couples TRBV7-9 to TRBJ2-5; 11 nucleotides agree with TRBD1. V was clipped by 6 bases and J by 2 bases; unmatched bases: 8. Germline values: CDR1 SEHNR, CDR2 FQNEAQ (reference sequence). The CDR3 extends over 16 amino acids. CDR3 coding DNA: TGTGCCAGCAGTCGGACAGGGGGCGGGTGGCAAGAGACCCAGTACTTC. It specifies CASSRTGGGWQETQYF.

The gene calls are TRBV21-1 and TRBJ1-1; the table gives TRBD1 as D, unverified against the DNA. TRBV21-1 is a pseudogene locus. The CDR3 runs 14 residues. In DNA form, the CDR3 reads TGTGCCAGCCCCCAGGACAGGGAAGTCGCTGAAGCTTTCTTT. Encoded protein: CASPQDREVAEAFF.

The gene calls are TRBV5-4 and TRBJ1-2, with D possibly TRBD1 on 5 matching bases. Between the trimmed V and J ends, which lost 4 bases and 8 bases, there was a span of 18 bases. Germline V gene data show CDR1 as SGHNT and CDR2 as YYREEE (reference sequence). The CDR3 sequence is 14 residues long. CDR3 in DNA: TGTGCCAGCAGCGAAACGTGGGGGGGTGGGGGCTACACCTTC. This codes for CASSETWGGGGYTF.

V gene TRBV19 combines with J gene TRBJ2-7; maybe TRBD2 (7 bases). V was shortened by 5 bases and J by 5 bases, with 22 bases between the two germline ends. In germline, CDR1 is LNHDA, CDR2 SQIVND (reference sequence). This CDR3 comprises 16 residues. The CDR3 loop reads CASSWGEGVKKDEQYV. DNA of the CDR3: TGTGCCAGTAGTTGGGGGGAGGGGGTGAAGAAGGACGAGCAGTACGTC.

The chain recombines TRBV19 with TRBJ2-5; D may be TRBD1 (6 bases). Trimming pared 7 bases from V and 1 base from J, leaving 16 bases between. The CDR3 contains 15 residues. CDR1 is LNHDA, CDR2 SQIVND, per germline (reference sequence). Here the CDR3 reads CASNSNGRGQETQYF. The CDR3 DNA reads as TGTGCCAGTAACTCCAATGGCAGGGGCCAAGAGACCCAGTACTTC.

This rearrangement joins TRBV19 to TRBJ1-2, with TRBD1 identical over 7 bases. V shed 10 bases, J shed 0 bases, and the junction held 11 bases outside the gene matches. CDR1 is LNHDA and CDR2 is SQIVND in the germline V gene (reference sequence). CDR3 size: 15 residues. DNA of the CDR3: TGTGCCACGAGGGACAGCTGGATGGCTAACTATGGCTACACCTTC. It codes for CATRDSWMANYGYTF.

The chain couples TRBV21-1 to TRBJ2-7; the table's D call of TRBD2 was not tested on the DNA. TRBV21-1 is annotated as a pseudogene. The CDR3 is 16 residues long. Here the CDR3 reads CASSKTKLAGELEQYF. CDR3 coding DNA: TGTGCCAGCAGCAAAACCAAGCTAGCGGGGGAACTCGAGCAGTACTTC.

This chain links TRBV11-2 with TRBJ1-2, with D hard to call. V was shortened by 7 bases and J by 6 bases, with 12 bases between the two germline ends. The germline CDR1 and CDR2 sequences are SGHAT and FQNNGV. The CDR3 is 12 amino acids. The CDR3 DNA reads TGTGCCAGCACCCAATCCCCGGATGGCTACACCTTC. It yields the protein CASTQSPDGYTF.

The chain couples TRBV18 to TRBJ2-7; possible D gene TRBD2, 5 bases. Deletions cut 3 bases from V and 7 bases from J, with 10 bases between. The germline gives CDR1 KGHSH, CDR2 LQKENI. This CDR3 is 12 amino acids long. CDR3 DNA: TGTGCCAGCTCACCGGCCCCGGGGGAGCAGTACGTC. Its protein is CASSPAPGEQYV.

V and J are TRBV5-6 and TRBJ2-1, with D hard to call. CDR1 and CDR2 (germline): SGHDT, YYEEEE. Trimming stripped 2 bases from V and 6 bases from J, with 9 bases between. This CDR3 has 13 residues. The CDR3 region is CASSLPVPNEQFF. In DNA form, the CDR3 reads TGTGCCAGCAGCTTACCGGTTCCCAATGAGCAGTTCTTC.

This clone turned up a few times. The chain recombines TRBV4-2 with TRBJ1-3; the D gene is possibly TRBD1 (5 bases). This CDR3 region has 16 residues. The germline V and J ends were trimmed by 2 bases and 0 bases, with 11 bases remaining between them. Germline V gene sequence: CDR1 LGHNA, CDR2 YNFKEQ. The CDR3 region is CASSQYDRFSGNTIYF. The CDR3 region has the DNA TGTGCCAGCAGCCAATATGACAGATTCTCTGGAAACACCATATATTTT.

The chain carries TRBV7-7 and TRBJ2-5; the D is unclear. V was cut by 1 base and J by 2 bases, with 8 bases left in between. CDR1 and CDR2 (germline): SSHAT, FNYEAQ (reference sequence). CDR3 length: 14 residues. CDR3 nucleotides: TGTGCCAGCAGCTTAGTCGGTACTCAAGAGACCCAGTACTTC. It codes for CASSLVGTQETQYF.

The gene calls are TRBV2 and TRBJ2-1; TRBD2 matches at 7 bases. Germline lookup yields CDR1 SNHLY and CDR2 FYNNEI. This CDR3 has 14 residues. V trimming: 6 bases; J trimming: 3 bases; junction bases outside the gene matches: 5. Here the CDR3 reads CASRREFGYNEQFF. The CDR3 nucleotides are TGTGCCAGCAGGCGGGAGTTCGGCTACAATGAGCAGTTCTTC. The full variable domain, rest sourced from reference TRBV2 and TRBJ2-1, is EPEVTQTPSHQVTQMGQEVILRCVPISNHLYFYWYRQILGQKVEFLVSFYNNEISEKSEIFDDQFSVERPDGSNFTLKIRSTKLEDSAMYFCASRREFGYNEQFFGPGTRLTVL.

This chain joins TRBV7-2 and TRBJ1-4; TRBD1 is a possible D gene (5 bases). V lost 6 bases and J 10 bases, leaving 15 bases between the germline ends. The germline CDR1 and CDR2 sequences are SGHTA and FQGNSA. The CDR3 extends over 13 amino acids. DNA for the CDR3: TGTGCCAGCAGTTCTATCGGGGGGGGAAAACTGTTTTTT. It specifies CASSSIGGGKLFF.

The chain combines TRBV4-1 with TRBJ1-1, with D perhaps matching TRBD1 (5 bases). Germline CDR1 MGHRA, CDR2 YSYEKL. CDR3 size: 15 residues. Deletions cut 0 bases from V and 5 bases from J, with 13 bases between. CDR3 nucleotides: TGCGCCAGCAGCCAAGAAAGTGGGGGGTGGACTGAAGCTTTCTTT. Residues: CASSQESGGWTEAFF.

V and J are TRBV19 and TRBJ2-3, with 7 positions matching TRBD1. This CDR3 has 14 residues. V lost 1 base and J lost 8; bases outside the gene matches: 6. Looked up from germline, CDR1 is LNHDA and CDR2 is SQIVND (reference sequence). CDR3 nucleotide sequence: TGTGCCAGTAGTATAGGCAGGGACAGAGGTACGCAGTATTTT. Its protein product is CASSIGRDRGTQYF.

The chain links TRBV5-6 to TRBJ2-3; 7 bases are shared with TRBD2. Germline V lookup: CDR1 SGHDT, CDR2 YYEEEE. The CDR3 contains 16 residues. V lost 2 bases to trimming and J lost 4 bases; unmatched junction nucleotides: 10. The CDR3 DNA sequence: TGTGCCAGCAGCTTTATTGTCACTAGCGATGCAGATACGCAGTATTTT. It translates to CASSFIVTSDADTQYF.

The rearrangement uses TRBV19 and TRBJ2-7, with 14 bases aligning to TRBD2. CDR3 length: 13 residues. With 5 bases clipped from V and 6 bases from J, the junction kept 0 bases outside the gene matches. CDR1 is LNHDA, CDR2 SQIVND, per germline (reference sequence). For the CDR3, the DNA is TGTGCCAGTAGTGGGACTAGCGGGGGCGAGCAGTACGTC. Amino acids: CASSGTSGGEQYV.

The chain is built from TRBV9 and TRBJ2-1, with 16 bases lining up with TRBD2. The germline V gene encodes CDR1 SGDLS and CDR2 YYNGEE. The CDR3 runs 16 residues. The V segment lost 3 bases and the J segment 10 bases; nucleotides outside the gene matches: 7. In nucleotides, the CDR3 is TGTGCCAGCAGCGCCGGGACTAGCGGGGGGGCCTGGGAGCAGTTCTTC. It encodes CASSAGTSGGAWEQFF. Variable domain in full (rest from reference TRBV9 and TRBJ2-1): DSGVTQTPKHLITATGQRVTLRCSPRSGDLSVYWYQQSLDQGLQFLIQYYNGEERAKGNILERFSAQQFPDLHSELNLSSLELGDSALYFCASSAGTSGGAWEQFFGPGTRLTVL.

This chain links TRBV5-1 with TRBJ2-1; 10 bases line up with TRBD2. The CDR3 totals 16 residues. Germline V gives CDR1 SGHRS, CDR2 YFSETQ. The J segment lost 7 bases and the V segment lost 1 base, leaving 8 bases of the junction unmatched. Written as DNA, the CDR3 is TGCGCCAGCAGCTTGAGCGGGGGGGCCCCCGGTAATGAGCAGTTCTTC. Translated, it gives CASSLSGGAPGNEQFF.

The CDR3 nucleotides read TGTGCCAGCAGTGCAGGGTCTGGCTACACCTTC. Protein product: CASSAGSGYTF. The chain uses TRBV6-1 and TRBJ1-2; a weak D match, TRBD1 (5 bases). The CDR3 covers 11 residues. The V and J ends lost 4 bases and 7 bases respectively, with 7 bases between them. The V gene's germline CDR1 is MNHNS and CDR2 SASEGT.

This clone was seen just once. V usage is TRBV5-1 and J usage is TRBJ2-2; D is perhaps TRBD2 (5 bases). V was trimmed by 0 bases and J by 2 bases, leaving 8 bases between them. This CDR3 comprises 15 residues. Looked up from germline, CDR1 is SGHRS and CDR2 is YFSETQ. CDR3 residues: CASSLAEGNTGELFF. The CDR3 DNA is TGCGCCAGCAGCTTGGCCGAGGGTAACACCGGGGAGCTGTTTTTT.

The chain employs TRBV19 and TRBJ1-5; 8 bases are a match to TRBD1. The CDR3 covers 13 residues. The germline V gene has CDR1 LNHDA and CDR2 SQIVND (reference sequence). V shed 6 bases, J shed 10 bases, and the junction held 8 bases outside the gene matches. The CDR3 bases are TGTGCCAGTAGACAGGGGGTAATCAGCCCCCAGCATTTT. It codes for CASRQGVISPQHF.

This chain connects TRBV7-9 to TRBJ2-7; TRBD1 aligns across 10 bases. The CDR3 totals 16 residues. CDR1 is SEHNR and CDR2 is FQNEAQ in the germline V gene (reference sequence). Trimming took 5 bases from V and 6 from J; bases not matched to a gene: 13. The CDR3 DNA sequence: TGTGCCAGCAGCCCTCGCCAGGGACAGGGGATCGGCGAGCAGTACTTC. Translated: CASSPRQGQGIGEQYF.

The rearrangement joins TRBV9 to TRBJ2-1; D possibly corresponds to TRBD1 (6 bases). Germline V lookup: CDR1 SGDLS, CDR2 YYNGEE. The V end was cut by 3 bases, the J end by 5 bases, with 15 bases between. The CDR3 extends over 15 amino acids. The CDR3 DNA follows: TGTGCCAGCAGCGGCACCCCAGGGGTGGACAATGAGCAGTTCTTC. Translated: CASSGTPGVDNEQFF.

The chain joins TRBV7-3 to TRBJ2-3, with 7 bases that match TRBD1. The CDR3 spans 16 residues. J lost 3 bases, V lost 5 bases, and 11 bases had no gene match. The germline V gene encodes CDR1 SGHTA and CDR2 FQGTGA. In DNA form, the CDR3 reads TGTGCCAGCAGCCCCGGGATCAGGGGGATGACAGATACGCAGTATTTT. Translation: CASSPGIRGMTDTQYF.

The rearrangement links TRBV5-1 to TRBJ2-3; 8 positions match TRBD2. CDR3 length equals 15 residues. The V gene end was trimmed by 1 base and the J gene end by 3 bases; junction bases not matched to a gene: 4. Per the germline V gene, CDR1 is SGHRS and CDR2 is YFSETQ. CDR3 nucleotide sequence: TGCGCCAGCAGCTTGAGCGGGGGAGGGACAGATACGCAGTATTTT. The encoded protein is CASSLSGGGTDTQYF.